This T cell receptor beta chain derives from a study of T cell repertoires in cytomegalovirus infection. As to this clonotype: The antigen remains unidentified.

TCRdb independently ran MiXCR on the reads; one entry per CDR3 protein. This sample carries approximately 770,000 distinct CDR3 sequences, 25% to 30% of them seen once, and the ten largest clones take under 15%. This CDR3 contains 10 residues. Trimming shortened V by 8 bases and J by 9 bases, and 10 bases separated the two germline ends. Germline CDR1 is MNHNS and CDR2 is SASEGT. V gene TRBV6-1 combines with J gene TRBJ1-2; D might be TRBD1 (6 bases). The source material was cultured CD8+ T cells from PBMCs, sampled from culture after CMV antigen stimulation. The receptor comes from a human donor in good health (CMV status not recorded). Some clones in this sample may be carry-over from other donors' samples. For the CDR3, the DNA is TGTGCCAGCCGCCAGGGGAGCTACACCTTC. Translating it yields CASRQGSYTF.